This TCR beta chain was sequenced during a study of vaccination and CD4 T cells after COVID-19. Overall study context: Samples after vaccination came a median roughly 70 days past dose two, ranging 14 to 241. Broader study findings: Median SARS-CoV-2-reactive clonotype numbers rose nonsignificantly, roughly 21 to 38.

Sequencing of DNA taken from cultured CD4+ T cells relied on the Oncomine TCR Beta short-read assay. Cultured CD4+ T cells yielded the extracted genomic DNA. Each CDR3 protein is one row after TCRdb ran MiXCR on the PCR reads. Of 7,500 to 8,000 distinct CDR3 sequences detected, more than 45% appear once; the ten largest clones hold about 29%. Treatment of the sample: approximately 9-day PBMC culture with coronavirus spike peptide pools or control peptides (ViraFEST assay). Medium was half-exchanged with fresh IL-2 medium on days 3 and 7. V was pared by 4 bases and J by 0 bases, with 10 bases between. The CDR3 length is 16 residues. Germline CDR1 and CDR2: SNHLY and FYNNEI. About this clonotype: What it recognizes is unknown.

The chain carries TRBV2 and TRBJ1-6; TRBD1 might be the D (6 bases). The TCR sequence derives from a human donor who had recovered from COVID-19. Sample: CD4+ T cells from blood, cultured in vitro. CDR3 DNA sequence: TGTGCCAGCAGTGGCCCGGACAGCTCCTATAATTCACCCCTCCACTTT. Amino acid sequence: CASSGPDSSYNSPLHF.